This TCR beta chain was sequenced in a study of response to subunit inactivated influenza vaccine. Study-wide results and limits: Few additional T cells are recruited per seasonal influenza vaccination, authors suggested.

CDR1 and CDR2 from the germline V gene are SGHTA and FQGNSA. The CDR3 has 16 amino acids. V dropped 0 bases and J dropped 0 bases, with 8 bases sitting between them. Remarks on this clonotype: Antigen specificity is unknown.

Each CDR3 protein gets one entry after TCRdb re-called the RT-PCR reads with MiXCR. The table records over 400,000 distinct CDR3 sequences, around 13% of them present only once. This receptor was identified in a man between 45 and 60 years old who received an inactivated influenza vaccine. This material consisted of PBMCs from blood, taken 45 days after vaccination. The rearrangement uses TRBV7-2 and TRBJ2-2, with a possible D match to TRBD2 (5 bases). CDR3 bases: TGTGCCAGCAGCTTAGCGGTCGGGGCGAACACCGGGGAGCTGTTTTTT. Translated: CASSLAVGANTGELFF.